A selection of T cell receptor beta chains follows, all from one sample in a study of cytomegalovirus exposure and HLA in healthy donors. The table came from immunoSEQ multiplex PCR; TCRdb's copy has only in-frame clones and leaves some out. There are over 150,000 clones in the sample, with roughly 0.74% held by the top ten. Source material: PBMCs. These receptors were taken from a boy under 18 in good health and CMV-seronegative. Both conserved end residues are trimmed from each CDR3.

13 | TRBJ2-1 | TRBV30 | AWSVLRGGHNEQF
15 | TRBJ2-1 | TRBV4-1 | ASSQAPAGIQGPEQF
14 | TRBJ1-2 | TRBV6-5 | ASSYHSRQGSGGYT
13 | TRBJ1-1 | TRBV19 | ASSMLTGFGTEAF
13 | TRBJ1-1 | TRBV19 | ASSRGTGGRTEAF
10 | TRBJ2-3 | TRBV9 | ASSVAADTQY
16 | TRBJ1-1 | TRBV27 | ASPPGIHEDRKNTEAF
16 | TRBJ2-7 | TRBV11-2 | ASSLLRSRGRTSYEQY
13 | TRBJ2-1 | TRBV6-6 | ASRPSGGAPDEQF
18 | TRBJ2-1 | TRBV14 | ASSQSRGLAGASGYNEQF
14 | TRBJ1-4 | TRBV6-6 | ASREDRGIKGEKLF
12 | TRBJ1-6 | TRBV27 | ASSQAVLNSPLH
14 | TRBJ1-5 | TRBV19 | ASSLGNQGAGQPQH
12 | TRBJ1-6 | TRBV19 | ASSDRGRGSPLH
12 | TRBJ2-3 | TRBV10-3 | AISPLTRPDTQY
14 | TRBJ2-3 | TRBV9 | ASSVEGLGSVDTQY
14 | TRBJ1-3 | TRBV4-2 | ASGTGGIGAGNTIY
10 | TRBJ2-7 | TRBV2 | ASRKQGYEQY
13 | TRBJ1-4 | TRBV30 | AWRRVGTGNEKLF
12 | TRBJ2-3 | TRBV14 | ASSQTYSTDTQY
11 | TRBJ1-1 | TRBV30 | AWSVRGDTEAF
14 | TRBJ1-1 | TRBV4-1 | ASSQEGQFGNTEAF
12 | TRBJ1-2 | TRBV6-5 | ASSYSMGAYGYT
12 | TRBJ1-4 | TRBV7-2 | ASSLAGGNEKLF
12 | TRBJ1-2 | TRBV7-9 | ASSLLAGGPNYT
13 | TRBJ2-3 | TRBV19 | ASRLSGSGTDTQY
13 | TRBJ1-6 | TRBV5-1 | ASSRTGTENSPLH
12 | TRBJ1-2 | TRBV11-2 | ASSLRSGNYGYT
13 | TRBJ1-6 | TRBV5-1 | ASSLDIGGNSPLH
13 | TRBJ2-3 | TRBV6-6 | ASSARGALGDTQY
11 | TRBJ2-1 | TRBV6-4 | ASSDEGGNEQF
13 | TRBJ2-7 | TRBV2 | ASSPPGTSRDEQY
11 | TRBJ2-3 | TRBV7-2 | ASSPAGADTQY
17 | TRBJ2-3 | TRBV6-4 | ASSDSALGLAGGRNTQY
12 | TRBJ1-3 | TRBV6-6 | ASSWGGSGNTIY
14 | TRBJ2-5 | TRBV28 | ASSPNGAGGRETQY
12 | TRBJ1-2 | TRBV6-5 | ASSYRNRAGGYT
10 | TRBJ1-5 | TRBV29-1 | SVGQGNQPQH
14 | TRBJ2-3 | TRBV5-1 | ASSTRQGVSTDTQY
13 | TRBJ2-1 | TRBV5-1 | ASSLMGPANNEQF
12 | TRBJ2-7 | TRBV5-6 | ASRKSGDSYEQY
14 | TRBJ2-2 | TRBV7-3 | ASSWTGDPNTGELF
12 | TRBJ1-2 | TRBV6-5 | ASSRDRGRYGYT
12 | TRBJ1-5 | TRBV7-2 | ASSLRYSNQPQH
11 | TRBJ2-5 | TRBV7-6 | ASSRLAVETQY
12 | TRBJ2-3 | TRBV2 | ASSEGFAGGPRY
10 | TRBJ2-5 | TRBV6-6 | ASSYRGETQY
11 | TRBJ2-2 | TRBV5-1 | ASSLEDSRELF
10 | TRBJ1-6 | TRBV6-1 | ASSKGRTPLH